This T cell receptor (beta chain) is drawn from a study of CD4 T cells in relation to SARS-CoV-2 and coronaviruses. Per the germline V gene, CDR1 is MNHEY and CDR2 is SVGAGI. The CDR3 is 15 amino acids. Unmatched junction bases numbered 10, after V lost 6 bases and J lost 6 bases. The method was immunoSEQ multiplex PCR; TCRdb's version includes in-frame clones alone and lacks a portion of them. The sample records about 36,000 clones, 77% being singletons. In the case of this clone: Its antigen remains unidentified.

J is TRBJ2-3 and V is TRBV6-5; 9 bases are shared with TRBD2. The specimen was memory CD4+ T cells from PBMCs, cultured in vitro. This TCR came from an adult with COVID-19. The CDR3 reads CASRNPGTSPDTQYF. The CDR3 nucleotides are TGTGCCAGCAGAAACCCCGGGACTAGCCCGGATACGCAGTATTTT.